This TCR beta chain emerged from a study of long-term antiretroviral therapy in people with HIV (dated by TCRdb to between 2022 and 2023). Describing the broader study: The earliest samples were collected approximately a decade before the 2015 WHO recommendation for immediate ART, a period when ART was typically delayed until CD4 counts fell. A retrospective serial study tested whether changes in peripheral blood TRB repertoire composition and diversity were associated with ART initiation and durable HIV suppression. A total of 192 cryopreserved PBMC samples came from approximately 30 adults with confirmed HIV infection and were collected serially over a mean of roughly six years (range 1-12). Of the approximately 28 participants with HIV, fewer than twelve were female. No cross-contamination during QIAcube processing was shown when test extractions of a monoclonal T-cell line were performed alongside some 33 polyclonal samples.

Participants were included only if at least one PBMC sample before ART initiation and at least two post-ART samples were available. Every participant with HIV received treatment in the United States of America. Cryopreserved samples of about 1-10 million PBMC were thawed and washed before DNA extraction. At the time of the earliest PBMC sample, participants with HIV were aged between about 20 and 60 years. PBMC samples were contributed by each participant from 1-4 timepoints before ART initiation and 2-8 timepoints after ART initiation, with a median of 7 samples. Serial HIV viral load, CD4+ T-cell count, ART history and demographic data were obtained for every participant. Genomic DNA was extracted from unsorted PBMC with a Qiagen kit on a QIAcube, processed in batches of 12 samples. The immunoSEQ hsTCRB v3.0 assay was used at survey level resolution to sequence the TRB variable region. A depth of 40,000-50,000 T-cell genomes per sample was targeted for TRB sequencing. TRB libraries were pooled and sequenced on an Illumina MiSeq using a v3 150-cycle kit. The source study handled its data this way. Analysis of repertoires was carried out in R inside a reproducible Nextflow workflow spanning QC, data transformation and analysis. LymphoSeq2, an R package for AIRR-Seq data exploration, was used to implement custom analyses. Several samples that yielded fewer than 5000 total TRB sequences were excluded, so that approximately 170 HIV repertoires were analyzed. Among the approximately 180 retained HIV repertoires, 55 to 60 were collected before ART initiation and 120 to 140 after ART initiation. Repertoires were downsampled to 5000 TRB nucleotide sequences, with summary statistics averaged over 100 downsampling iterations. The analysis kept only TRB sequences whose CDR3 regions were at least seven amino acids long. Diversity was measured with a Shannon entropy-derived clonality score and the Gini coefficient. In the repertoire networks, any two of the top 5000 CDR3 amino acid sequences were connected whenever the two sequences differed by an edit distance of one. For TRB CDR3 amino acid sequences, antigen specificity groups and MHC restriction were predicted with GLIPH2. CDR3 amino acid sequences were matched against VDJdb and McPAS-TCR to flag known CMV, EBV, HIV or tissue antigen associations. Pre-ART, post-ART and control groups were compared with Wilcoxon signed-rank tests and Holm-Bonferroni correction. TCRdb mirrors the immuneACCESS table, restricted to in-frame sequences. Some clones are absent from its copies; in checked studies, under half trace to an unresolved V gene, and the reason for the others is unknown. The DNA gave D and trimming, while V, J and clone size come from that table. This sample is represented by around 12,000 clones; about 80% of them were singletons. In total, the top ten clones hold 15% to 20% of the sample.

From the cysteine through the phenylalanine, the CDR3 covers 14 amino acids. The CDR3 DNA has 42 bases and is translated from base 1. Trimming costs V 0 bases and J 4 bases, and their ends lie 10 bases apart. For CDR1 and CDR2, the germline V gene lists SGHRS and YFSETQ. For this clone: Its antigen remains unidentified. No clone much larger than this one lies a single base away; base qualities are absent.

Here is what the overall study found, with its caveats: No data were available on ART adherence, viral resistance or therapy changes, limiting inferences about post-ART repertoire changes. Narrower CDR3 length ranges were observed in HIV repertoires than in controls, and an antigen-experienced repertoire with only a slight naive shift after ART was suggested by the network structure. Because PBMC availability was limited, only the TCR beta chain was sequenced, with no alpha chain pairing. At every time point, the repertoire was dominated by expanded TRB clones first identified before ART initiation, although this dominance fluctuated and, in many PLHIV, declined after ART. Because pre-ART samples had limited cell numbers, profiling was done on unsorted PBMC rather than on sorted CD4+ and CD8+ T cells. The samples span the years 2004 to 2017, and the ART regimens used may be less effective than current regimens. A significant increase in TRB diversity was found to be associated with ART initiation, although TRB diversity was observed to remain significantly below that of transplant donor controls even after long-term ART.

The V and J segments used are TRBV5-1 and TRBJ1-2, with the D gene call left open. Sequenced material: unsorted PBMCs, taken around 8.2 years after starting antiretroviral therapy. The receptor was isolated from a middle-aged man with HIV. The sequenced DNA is TGCGCCAGCAGCTTGGAGGATGGCTTCTATGGCTACACCTTC. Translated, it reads CASSLEDGFYGYTF.